This T cell receptor (beta chain) was sequenced for a study of blood T cell repertoires in COVID-19 (dated by TCRdb to the early 2020s). Regarding the complete study: Samples covering the acute and convalescent phases of COVID-19 were provided by collaborators in the United States, Italy and Spain. Deeply sampled blood TCRbeta repertoires from subjects exposed to, actively infected with, or recovered from COVID-19 were included in the dataset. Where available, HLA class I and class II types were obtained from metadata supplied by the sample provider rather than from assay-based typing. The sample metadata nearly always contained a de-identified subject ID, COVID-19 status, age in years and sex. The repertoires were released in a freely available public database intended as a resource for research on the immune response to SARS-CoV-2. Samples came from the ongoing ImmuneRACE study (first 160 participants) plus 1,254 subjects from 6 global collaborators. The material from the prospective study consisted of cDNA or gDNA derived from T cells, B-cell-depleted T cells, or PBMCs. Summary of the overall study and its limitations: How much clinical and demographic metadata was included differed by source and by participant, and the metadata was provided uncurated.

Note on this clone: No cognate antigen has been identified for it. No quality values exist for individual bases; no much larger clone is one base distant.

Including cysteine and phenylalanine, the CDR3 has 17 amino acids. Of the read, only the CDR3 DNA is kept; its 51 bases are in frame from base 1. The V and J ends are trimmed by 1 base and 4 bases, leaving 14 bases between them. The germline V gene yields MGHRA for CDR1 and YSYEKL for CDR2. The collaborating institutions used their own protocols to collect whole blood in K2EDTA tubes. For TCRbeta analysis, collaborators shipped samples as frozen whole blood, isolated PBMCs, or DNA extracted from either of those sample types. TCRbeta CDR3 regions were amplified from genomic DNA using the immunoSEQ Assay, a bias-controlled multiplex PCR. The paper's data handling went like this. The number of nucleated cells in each sample was estimated by amplification of reference gene primers within the assay. To quantify the absolute abundance of each unique TCRbeta CDR3 rearrangement, sequence reads were collapsed and filtered. For each sample, productive Simpson clonality was calculated as the square root of Simpson's diversity index over productive rearrangements. TCRdb obtained this table from immuneACCESS and retained in-frame rearrangements with V and J assigned. These tables miss some clones; where compared with another copy, unresolved V genes account for less than half of the shortfall, and the remainder is unexplained. V and J calls plus clone size are reproduced from that table; the DNA served to infer D and trimming. For this sample the table gives about 110,000 clones, of which approximately 84% were detected only once. Together, the top ten hold approximately 1.5% of the sample.

Sequences were obtained from peripheral blood. This sequence uses TRBV4-1 and TRBJ1-6, with the D segment identity uncertain. This TCR came from a man aged 35 to 55 with acute or convalescent COVID-19. At the DNA level, the sequence is TGCGCCAGCAGCCAAGGGTCGCGTCCCCATTATAATTCACCCCTCCACTTT. It codes for CASSQGSRPHYNSPLHF.